These 27 T cell receptor beta chains were sequenced from one sample in a study of tumor-infiltrating lymphocytes in primary liver carcinoma (dated by TCRdb to 2015 to 2018). The reads were generated on an Illumina HiSeq 2500. Starting from about 500 ng total RNA, TCRbeta-specific cDNA was produced by reverse transcription with a constant-region primer and ProtoScript II reverse transcriptase. Construction of the TCRbeta libraries relied on three nested rounds of multiplex PCR, following a slightly modified ARM-PCR procedure. Each of the first two PCR rounds ran for nine to eleven cycles and used multiplex TRBV1-TRBV30 forward primers together with a Cbeta reverse primer. TCRdb itself trimmed the public reads at Q25 with fastp, ran MiXCR and retained productive beta chains. Every CDR3 protein is listed once, alongside the most common genes and DNA of its rows. The sample data list 330,000 or so distinct CDR3 sequences, and 65% of these were observed just once. The top ten clonotypes cover 5.5% to 7% of the sample.

Blood RNA was extracted from unsorted whole blood using TRIzol reagent, and germline DNA was obtained with the DNeasy Blood & Tissue kit. Material for sequencing was peripheral blood. These receptors all come from a man between 40 and 49 years old with primary liver carcinoma and hepatitis B virus infection.

With regard to this clonotype: This may be a read error: a much more frequent sequence differs by one nucleotide. CDR3 protein: CASSEGLVGGPKDTQYF. The CDR3 region has the DNA TGTGCCAGCAGCGAAGGACTAGTGGGAGGGCCTAAAGATACGCAGTATTTT. V usage is TRBV5-5 and J usage is TRBJ2-3; 7 nucleotides align to TRBD2. J lost 5 bases, V lost 4 bases, and 16 bases had no gene match. The length of the CDR3 is 17 residues. Germline-derived CDR1 and CDR2 are SGHKS and YYEKEE (reference sequence).

This clonotype has at least ten counts. The chain employs TRBV6-5 and TRBJ2-5; perhaps TRBD2 as D (6 bases). Between the trimmed V and J ends, which lost 0 bases and 3 bases, there was a span of 8 bases. CDR3 size: 14 residues. CDR1 and CDR2 (germline): MNHEY, SVGAGI. The CDR3 region is CASSYSREEETQYF. CDR3 DNA: TGTGCCAGCAGTTACTCCAGGGAGGAAGAGACCCAGTACTTC.

Notes on this clonotype: With a much larger clone just one base away, this may be a read error. The rearrangement joins TRBV10-3 to TRBJ2-7; TRBD2 matches 7 bases. With 4 bases clipped from V and 1 base from J, the junction kept 4 bases outside the gene matches. The CDR3 spans 14 residues. Germline V lookup: CDR1 ENHRY, CDR2 SYGVKD. The CDR3 loop reads CAISVVAGSYEQYF. DNA of the CDR3: TGTGCCATCAGTGTTGTAGCGGGTTCCTACGAGCAGTACTTC.

This clonotype was seen a single time. The chain combines TRBV4-1 with TRBJ2-3, with 10 bases lining up with TRBD2. The junction had 12 bases not matched to a gene; V was cut back by 7 bases and J by 5 bases. Looked up from germline, CDR1 is MGHRA and CDR2 is YSYEKL. The CDR3 runs to 16 residues. The CDR3 region has the DNA TGCGCCAGCACCCAGGAGGGACTAGCGAATTTAGATACGCAGTATTTT. It translates to CASTQEGLANLDTQYF.

This clonotype was observed a handful of times. The chain links TRBV30 to TRBJ2-5; 10 bases are shared with TRBD1. The CDR3 has 14 amino acids. Trimming cost V 1 base and J 5 bases; bases outside gene matches: 4. CDR1 is GTSNPN and CDR2 is SVGIG in the germline V gene (reference sequence). As DNA, the CDR3 is TGTGCCTGGAGTGGGACAGGGGGGGGTGAGACCCAGTACTTC. Its translation is CAWSGTGGGETQYF.

On this clonotype itself: One junction end disagrees with the germline gene, perhaps due to a read error. As DNA, the CDR3 is TGTGCCGACGGGAAAATCCCCCGAGAGGCCCAGTACTTC. It yields the protein CADGKIPREAQYF. V gene TRBV11-2 combines with J gene TRBJ2-5; maybe TRBD2 (5 bases). Germline V gene data show CDR1 as SGHAT and CDR2 as FQNNGV. CDR3 size: 13 residues. The variable domain in full, completed from reference TRBV11-2 and TRBJ2-5, reads EAGVAQSPRYKIIEKRQSVAFWCNPISGHATLYWYQQILGQGPKLLIQFQNNGVVDDSQLPKDRFSAERLKGVDSTLKIQPAKLEDSAVYLCADGKIPREAQYFGPGTRLLVL.

On this clonotype: A much larger clone lies one base from this, so it may be a read error. The J gene is TRBJ2-2, the V gene TRBV10-3; 7 nucleotides align to TRBD1. The CDR3 covers 13 residues. Looked up from germline, CDR1 is ENHRY and CDR2 is SYGVKD. The J segment lost 7 bases and the V segment lost 3 bases, leaving 2 bases of the junction unmatched. The CDR3 protein is CAISEQGNGELFF. DNA for the CDR3: TGTGCCATCAGTGAACAGGGGAACGGGGAGCTGTTTTTT.

In DNA form, the CDR3 reads TGTGCCAGCAGCCAAGATTTCCGGGGCTACGAGCAGTACTTC. Translation gives CASSQDFRGYEQYF. The chain joins TRBV14 to TRBJ2-7, with a tentative D call TRBD2 (5 bases). The CDR3 is made up of 14 amino acids. The germline V and J ends were trimmed by 0 bases and 3 bases, with 9 bases remaining between them. Germline CDR1 SGHDN, CDR2 FVKESK.

With respect to this clonotype: The conserved phenylalanine or tryptophan normally closing the CDR3 is absent here, so this likely arose from a read error. This chain joins TRBV11-3 and TRBJ2-1; 16 nucleotides align to TRBD2. Per the germline V gene, CDR1 is SGHNT and CDR2 is YENEEA. The CDR3 totals 17 residues. DNA for the CDR3: TGTACCAGCAGCCGGGGACTAGCGGGAGGGCATCTCAATGAGCAGTTCCTC. Its protein product is CTSSRGLAGGHLNEQFL.

The chain couples TRBV28 to TRBJ1-2; D perhaps matches TRBD1 (6 bases). Germline assignment: CDR1 MDHEN and CDR2 SYDVKM. V dropped 8 bases and J dropped 0 bases, with 10 bases sitting between them. The CDR3 is made up of 13 amino acids. CDR3 in DNA: TGTGCCAGCGTCACAGGGTCTAACTATGGCTACACCTTC. It codes for CASVTGSNYGYTF.

This clonotype has only a few counts. One base away lies a much larger clone, so this may be a sequencing read error. The rearrangement joins TRBV12-3 or TRBV12-4 to TRBJ1-5; no clear D. This CDR3 has 14 amino acids. CDR3 bases: TGTGCCAGCAGTTTGAGGGATAGCAATCGGCCCCAGCATTTT. Amino acids: CASSLRDSNRPQHF.

This rearrangement joins TRBV6-2 or TRBV6-3 to TRBJ2-3, with D perhaps matching TRBD1 (7 bases). Germline values: CDR1 MNHEY, CDR2 SVGEGT. V lost 6 bases to trimming and J lost 7 bases, with 20 bases between them. The CDR3 consists of 15 residues. The CDR3 DNA reads TGTGCCAGCAGCCCCAGGGGGATGCGGGGCTATACGCAGTATTTT. This translates into CASSPRGMRGYTQYF.

This clonotype was counted a few times. The chain joins TRBV28 to TRBJ2-7; possibly TRBD2 for D (5 bases). V lost 6 bases and J lost 5, with 17 bases in between. From germline, CDR1 is MDHEN and CDR2 SYDVKM. This CDR3 is 14 amino acids long. This CDR3 reads CASSLQGSEDEQYF. DNA for the CDR3: TGTGCCAGCAGCCTACAAGGGAGCGAAGACGAGCAGTACTTC.

Regarding this clonotype: Germline and junction disagree at one end, which may indicate a read error. The rearrangement links TRBV11-1 to TRBJ2-3; D uncertain. This CDR3 has 12 amino acids. Germline values: CDR1 SGHAT, CDR2 FQDESV (reference sequence). CDR3 residues: CASSPPRDTHYF. Here the CDR3 DNA reads TGTGCCAGCAGCCCCCCTAGAGATACGCACTATTTT.

To note about this clonotype: Since the CDR3 does not end with the conserved phenylalanine or tryptophan, this likely comes from a read error. The chain uses TRBV4-2 and TRBJ1-5; D is unresolved. In germline, CDR1 is LGHNA, CDR2 YNFKEQ. CDR3 size: 14 residues. V was trimmed by 4 bases and J by 2 bases, leaving 9 bases between them. The chain's CDR3 is CASSPLAGNQPQHS. The CDR3 nucleotides are TGTGCCAGCAGCCCTTTAGCGGGCAATCAGCCCCAGCATTCT.

Turning to this clonotype: One junction end disagrees with the germline gene, perhaps due to a read error. The gene calls are TRBV4-2 and TRBJ1-3, with D possibly being TRBD1 (6 bases). Germline CDR1 and CDR2: LGHNA and YNFKEQ. This CDR3 has 14 residues. This chain's CDR3 is CASSQGGQGSTIYF. The DNA of the CDR3 is TGTGCCAGCAGCCAAGGGGGGCAAGGAAGCACCATATATTTT.

Regarding this clonotype: A junction end diverges from the germline sequence, so it may reflect a read error. The chain combines TRBV4-3 with TRBJ2-7, with a tentative D call TRBD2 (5 bases). There are 15 residues in the CDR3. Germline CDR1 is LGHNA and CDR2 is YSLEER. The DNA for the CDR3 is TGCGCCAGCTGCCAAGGGTTAGAGGGAGCCAAGGAGCAGTACTTC. Amino acid sequence: CASCQGLEGAKEQYF.

CDR3 sequence (DNA): TGTGCCAGCAGTTCCGGAGGGGATTGGAGCATTGAAGCTTTCTTT. Its translation is CASSSGGDWSIEAFF. V and J are TRBV28 and TRBJ1-1, with D maybe TRBD1 (5 bases). The germline V gene encodes CDR1 MDHEN and CDR2 SYDVKM. CDR3 length: 15 amino acids. V was clipped by 4 bases and J by 7 bases, with 19 bases between them.

This clonotype came up a few times. Germline and junction disagree at one end, which may indicate a read error. The chain links TRBV4-1 to TRBJ1-2, with D unresolved. The CDR3 loop spans 16 amino acids. The germline CDR1 and CDR2 sequences are MGHRA and YSYEKL. The CDR3 reads CASSPSTDGIWDGYTF. The CDR3 bases are TGTGCCAGCAGCCCCAGCACGGACGGAATCTGGGATGGCTACACCTTC.

The chain combines TRBV28 with TRBJ2-3; perhaps D is TRBD1 or TRBD2 (6 bases each). Trimming removed 0 bases at V and 0 bases at J, with 16 bases between. Germline V lookup: CDR1 MDHEN, CDR2 SYDVKM. The CDR3 spans 18 residues. The CDR3: CASSLWGLAGQSTDTQYF. CDR3 DNA: TGTGCCAGCAGTTTATGGGGGTTGGCGGGACAAAGCACAGATACGCAGTATTTT.

This clonotype has a count of ten or more. The V call is TRBV6-6, the J call TRBJ1-4; tentative D call: TRBD1 (5 bases). From germline, CDR1 is MNHNY and CDR2 SVGAGI (reference sequence). This CDR3 has 13 residues. V was shortened by 11 bases and J by 3 bases, with 13 bases between the two germline ends. In DNA, the CDR3 is TGTGCCTCTACGACAGCCCCTAATGAAAAACTGTTTTTT. Protein sequence: CASTTAPNEKLFF.

In its sample, this clonotype was seen a few times. This sequence joins TRBV7-9 and TRBJ1-2; 8 bases align to TRBD1. V shed 4 bases, J shed 2 bases, and the junction held 6 bases outside the gene matches. In germline, CDR1 is SEHNR, CDR2 FQNEAQ (reference sequence). The CDR3 totals 15 residues. The DNA of the CDR3 is TGTGCCAGCAGCTCGGGACAGGCTGGAAACTATGGCTACACCTTC. It translates to CASSSGQAGNYGYTF.

This clonotype was recorded only once. A single base separates this from a much larger clone, so it may be a read error. This chain uses TRBV4-1 with TRBJ1-4; 10 bases align to TRBD1. Per germline, CDR1 MGHRA and CDR2 YSYEKL. V dropped 2 bases and J dropped 8; count of bases not matched to a gene: 8. The CDR3 has 16 residues. This CDR3 is CASSQQRGQGREKLFF. CDR3 sequence (DNA): TGCGCCAGCAGCCAACAACGGGGACAGGGGAGAGAAAAACTGTTTTTT.

This clonotype turned up a few times. The chain carries TRBV28 and TRBJ2-7; D not resolved. The CDR3 sequence is 13 residues long. V lost 6 bases and J 3 bases, leaving 12 bases between the germline ends. Germline V CDR1 and CDR2: MDHEN, SYDVKM. CDR3 bases: TGTGCCAGCAGCTTTGCGGAATTCTACGAGCAGTACTTC. This gives the protein CASSFAEFYEQYF.

On this clonotype itself: A much larger clone lies a single base off, so this may be a read error. The chain has TRBV6-1 and TRBJ2-6; the D gene is possibly TRBD1 (6 bases). This CDR3 region has 15 residues. The ends were cut back, 6 bases at V and 8 bases at J, with 17 bases in the middle. Germline V lookup: CDR1 MNHNS, CDR2 SASEGT. The CDR3, as DNA: TGTGCCAGCAGCGACAGGTTCCCCGGGTCCAACGTCCTGACTTTC. Protein: CASSDRFPGSNVLTF.

As to this clonotype: A much larger clone differs by one base, so this may be a read error. The V gene is TRBV12-3 or TRBV12-4, the J gene TRBJ2-7; 10 bases align to TRBD2. The CDR3 runs 16 residues. Trimming took 5 bases from V and 6 from J; bases not matched to a gene: 13. CDR3 in DNA: TGTGCCAGCAGTCGCAGACTAGCGGGCCTTAAGGGCGAGCAGTACTTC. This codes for CASSRRLAGLKGEQYF.

The chain carries TRBV10-3 and TRBJ2-7; TRBD1 agrees at 8 bases. In germline, CDR1 is ENHRY, CDR2 SYGVKD. With V trimmed by 3 bases and J by 4 bases, 11 bases remained unmatched. This CDR3 contains 16 residues. CDR3: CAISDGSWTGKYEQYF. Written as DNA, the CDR3 is TGTGCCATCAGTGACGGCTCGTGGACAGGGAAATACGAGCAGTACTTC.